This is a list of T cell receptor beta chains from one sample in a study of blood T cell repertoires in COVID-19. Profiled with immunoSEQ multiplex PCR; TCRdb holds only in-frame clones, not every one. The sample contains about 160,000 clones, approximately 80% of which appear only once. The specimen was peripheral blood. The receptors stem from a woman older than 75 with active or convalescent COVID-19. The CDR3 runs from the conserved cysteine through the conserved F or W. Each record gives: CDR3 length, J gene, V gene, CDR3 protein.

13,TRBJ1-2,TRBV6-5,CASSSRTGYGYTF
14,TRBJ1-1,TRBV10-1,CASSPRAVNTEAFF
14,TRBJ1-1,TRBV5-6,CASSPLDRGTEAFF
13,TRBJ1-1,TRBV2,CARQGTGPLQAFF
13,TRBJ1-1,TRBV19,CASSIKQGIEAFF
14,TRBJ1-1,TRBV28,CASSHGTANTEAFF
16,TRBJ2-1,TRBV5-1,CASSLGPTGIYNEQFF
13,TRBJ1-3,TRBV7-8,CASSQARGYTIYF
15,TRBJ1-5,TRBV6-2/TRBV6-3,CASSWTDYSNQPQHF
12,TRBJ1-3,TRBV2,CASREAGNTIYF
14,TRBJ2-7,TRBV6-1,CASSDAGGAYEQYF